These 27 T cell receptor beta chains came from one sample sequenced in a study of shared clonotypes between healthy human individuals. Cells designated naive CD8 were CD45RO-negative and were positively selected for CCR7, with terminally differentiated effector memory CD45RA+ cells excluded. TCRdb's copy holds only in-frame clones and misses some; the assay was immunoSEQ multiplex PCR. Among about 700,000 clones, about 92% were seen once, and the ten largest hold 20% to 25%. Specimen: naive CD8+ T cells sorted from blood. These receptors were obtained from a man aged 25 to 40 in good health.

This clone appeared a few times. The chain has TRBV2 and TRBJ1-2; possible D gene TRBD1, 5 bases. V was cut by 7 bases and J by 5 bases, with 17 bases left in between. Germline loops: CDR1 SNHLY, CDR2 FYNNEI. This CDR3 is built from 14 residues. For the CDR3, the DNA is TGTGCCAGCATGGGATCGGGGGAAAGGTATGGCTACACCTTC. Translation gives CASMGSGERYGYTF.

This clone was detected a few times. This chain joins TRBV30 and TRBJ1-1; D is unresolved. This CDR3 has 12 amino acids. Germline CDR1 reads GTSNPN; CDR2 reads SVGIG (reference sequence). V lost 0 bases and J 2 bases, leaving 4 bases between the germline ends. In DNA form, the CDR3 reads TGTGCCTGGAGTGTCTCTAACACTGAAGCTTTCTTT. Translation: CAWSVSNTEAFF.

CDR3 region: CASSQTTPASQRQRECEQYF. The CDR3 region has the DNA TGCGCCAGCAGTCAAACCACTCCTGCTTCACAGCGGCAAAGGGAGTGCGAGCAGTACTTC. The chain has TRBV23-1 and TRBJ2-7; possibly TRBD2 for D (5 bases). TRBV23-1 counts as an open reading frame of uncertain function. The CDR3 contains 20 residues. Trimming cost V 2 bases and J 6 bases, with 32 bases left between them.

Details on this clone: With a much larger clone just one base away, this may be a read error. The gene calls are TRBV7-9 and TRBJ2-7; 9 positions match TRBD1. The V segment lost 0 bases and the J segment 0 bases; nucleotides outside the gene matches: 0. The CDR3 is 15 amino acids. Germline loops: CDR1 SEHNR, CDR2 FQNEAQ (reference sequence). CDR3 residues: CASSLAGQGSYEQYF. CDR3 in DNA: TGTGCCAGCAGCTTAGCGGGACAGGGCTCCTACGAGCAGTACTTC.

The chain carries TRBV4-3 and TRBJ1-1; TRBD1 agrees at 7 bases. This CDR3 has 15 amino acids. Germline V gene sequence: CDR1 LGHNA, CDR2 YSLEER. V was pared by 7 bases and J by 6 bases, with 14 bases of the junction left unmatched. For the CDR3, the DNA is TGCGCCAGCAAACCGGACAGGAACCCGGGGGCTGAAGCTTTCTTT. As protein: CASKPDRNPGAEAFF.

This chain uses TRBV27 with TRBJ2-7, with D maybe TRBD2 (7 bases). The CDR3 extends over 14 amino acids. Looked up from germline, CDR1 is MNHEY and CDR2 is SMNVEV (reference sequence). V shed 4 bases and J shed 4 bases, with 14 bases lying between them. The CDR3 nucleotides are TGTGCCAGCAGTTCGGGGGGCTCATTGTACGAGCAGTACTTC. It encodes CASSSGGSLYEQYF.

V usage is TRBV27 and J usage is TRBJ2-4, with no clear D. This CDR3 spans 13 amino acids. Germline V gene lookup returns CDR1 MNHEY and CDR2 SMNVEV (reference sequence). Trimming removed 3 bases from V and 11 bases from J, with 14 bases in between. The CDR3 bases are TGTGCCAGCAGTTTGTCATCTAGTAGGTTTCAGTACTTC. Its translation is CASSLSSSRFQYF.

This chain joins TRBV14 and TRBJ2-1; D call uncertain. With 3 bases removed from V and 9 bases from J, the gap between germline ends came to 15 bases. The CDR3 is 14 amino acids. Germline V gene lookup returns CDR1 SGHDN and CDR2 FVKESK. For the CDR3, the DNA is TGTGCCAGCAGCCAGGCAGGCCCGCCCGGTGAGCAGTTCTTC. Protein sequence: CASSQAGPPGEQFF.

The table lists this clone with a few counts. J is TRBJ2-2 and V is TRBV29-1; TRBD1 aligns across 8 bases. In germline, CDR1 is SQVTM, CDR2 ANQGSEA. The CDR3 extends over 16 amino acids. J lost 4 bases, V lost 7 bases, and 14 bases had no gene match. The CDR3 DNA reads TGCAGCGCGTCCCAGTTCAGGGGGCGCGGCACCGGGGAGCTGTTTTTT. As protein: CSASQFRGRGTGELFF.

To note about this clone: The sample holds other DNA sequences that translate to the same CDR3. The chain is built from TRBV30 and TRBJ2-7; tentative D call: TRBD2 (6 bases). Trimming left V 0 bases short and J 3 bases short, with 12 bases between. CDR3 length equals 14 residues. The germline V gene encodes CDR1 GTSNPN and CDR2 SVGIG (reference sequence). CDR3 amino acids: CAWSVGGRDYEQYF. The CDR3 coding sequence is TGTGCCTGGAGTGTGGGTGGGCGGGACTACGAGCAGTACTTC.

This clone came up once. This sequence joins TRBV27 and TRBJ1-2; D gene unclear. Between the trimmed V and J ends, which lost 6 bases and 0 bases, there was a span of 8 bases. The CDR3 is 13 amino acids. The germline V gene has CDR1 MNHEY and CDR2 SMNVEV (reference sequence). CDR3 in DNA: TGTGCCAGCAGCCACGGAGCTAACTATGGCTACACCTTC. Protein product: CASSHGANYGYTF.

This clone has only one observation. The rearrangement links TRBV27 to TRBJ2-6; D ambiguous. Germline CDR1 and CDR2: MNHEY and SMNVEV (reference sequence). The CDR3 is 17 amino acids. Trimming removed 6 bases at V and 0 bases at J, with 15 bases between. CDR3 loop: CASRSSATLSGANVLTF. In DNA form, the CDR3 reads TGTGCCAGCAGATCATCGGCGACCCTCTCTGGGGCCAACGTCCTGACTTTC.

V and J are TRBV2 and TRBJ2-4, with D perhaps matching TRBD2 (5 bases). The CDR3 has 18 residues. Looked up from germline, CDR1 is SNHLY and CDR2 is FYNNEI. V was pared by 7 bases and J by 0 bases, with 22 bases between. Here the CDR3 DNA reads TGTGCCAGCAAAGGAGGTCAGGATCCTGATTTAGCCAAAAACATTCAGTACTTC. As protein: CASKGGQDPDLAKNIQYF.

The sample holds a few counts of this clone. The sample holds other DNA sequences that translate to the same CDR3. The chain joins TRBV2 to TRBJ2-7, with 10 positions matching TRBD2. Looked up from germline, CDR1 is SNHLY and CDR2 is FYNNEI. V gave up 6 bases and J gave up 5 bases; unmatched junction bases: 4. CDR3 length: 13 amino acids. In DNA form, the CDR3 reads TGTGCCAGCAGCAGACTAGCGGGCAACGAGCAGTACTTC. This codes for CASSRLAGNEQYF.

This sequence joins TRBV19 and TRBJ2-7, with unresolved D. Germline CDR1 is LNHDA and CDR2 is SQIVND (reference sequence). Between the trimmed V and J ends, which lost 4 bases and 4 bases, there was a span of 11 bases. The CDR3 spans 13 residues. CDR3 DNA: TGTGCCAGTAGTAACCGGGCCCCATACGAGCAGTACTTC. Its protein product is CASSNRAPYEQYF.

The rearrangement joins TRBV6-5 to TRBJ2-1, with TRBD1 matching 11 bases. The CDR3 runs to 16 residues. Germline CDR1 reads MNHEY; CDR2 reads SVGAGI. Trimming cost V 0 bases and J 6 bases; bases outside gene matches: 4. CDR3 sequence: CASSYSAGTGGNEQFF. As DNA, the CDR3 is TGTGCCAGCAGTTACTCGGCCGGGACAGGGGGCAATGAGCAGTTCTTC.

The gene calls are TRBV18 and TRBJ2-2; D ambiguous. This CDR3 is built from 12 residues. Trimming left V 0 bases short and J 5 bases short, with 1 base between. The germline gives CDR1 KGHSH, CDR2 LQKENI. CDR3 region: CASSPPTGELFF. CDR3 DNA sequence: TGTGCCAGCTCACCACCTACCGGGGAGCTGTTTTTT.

To note about this clone: Given a far larger clone just one base away, this is likely a sequencing read error. Different DNA sequences within this sample yield the same CDR3. The chain uses TRBV7-9 and TRBJ2-2; D not certain. CDR1 and CDR2 (germline): SEHNR, FQNEAQ (reference sequence). The V gene lost 1 base and the J gene lost 3 bases, with 0 bases spanning the gap. The CDR3 covers 12 residues. The DNA for the CDR3 is TGTGCCAGCAGCTTAGACACCGGGGAGCTGTTTTTT. Translated: CASSLDTGELFF. The full variable domain, in which reference TRBV7-9 and TRBJ2-2 provide the parts outside the CDR3, is DTGVSQNPRHKITKRGQNVTFRCDPISEHNRLYWYRQTLGQGPEFLTYFQNEAQLEKSRLLSDRFSAERPKGSFSTLEIQRTEQGDSAMYLCASSLDTGELFFGEGSRLTVL.

The chain recombines TRBV28 with TRBJ2-7; D is unresolved. V lost 5 bases and J 5 bases, leaving 7 bases between the germline ends. The CDR3 is made up of 11 amino acids. Germline assignment: CDR1 MDHEN and CDR2 SYDVKM. The CDR3 region has the DNA TGTGCCAGCAGTGCCCTGAACGAGCAGTACTTC. Its translation: CASSALNEQYF.

This chain links TRBV7-9 with TRBJ2-5; 7 bases fit TRBD1. Trimming removed 5 bases from V and 1 base from J; junction bases left unmatched: 4. CDR1 is SEHNR, CDR2 FQNEAQ, per germline (reference sequence). This CDR3 is built from 14 residues. CDR3 DNA: TGTGCCAGCAGCGTAAACAGGGGCCAAGAGACCCAGTACTTC. Encoded protein: CASSVNRGQETQYF.

The V gene is TRBV5-1, the J gene TRBJ2-7, with 8 bases that match TRBD2. This CDR3 is 15 amino acids long. Germline assignment: CDR1 SGHRS and CDR2 YFSETQ. The V gene end was trimmed by 4 bases and the J gene end by 1 base; junction bases not matched to a gene: 7. The CDR3 spells CASSATSGTSYEQYF. In nucleotides, the CDR3 is TGCGCCAGCAGCGCCACTAGCGGTACTTCCTACGAGCAGTACTTC.

The rearrangement uses TRBV19 and TRBJ2-5; 12 nucleotides agree with TRBD1. The V segment lost 10 bases and the J segment 5 bases; nucleotides outside the gene matches: 11. There are 15 residues in the CDR3. Germline V gene lookup returns CDR1 LNHDA and CDR2 SQIVND (reference sequence). CDR3 residues: CATPPGQGARETQYF. The CDR3 nucleotides read TGTGCCACCCCTCCGGGACAGGGGGCTCGGGAGACCCAGTACTTC.

This clone appeared a single time. V and J are TRBV29-1 and TRBJ2-1; 13 bases match TRBD2. Germline-derived CDR1 and CDR2 are SQVTM and ANQGSEA. The CDR3 covers 15 residues. V shed 7 bases, J shed 4 bases, and the junction held 7 bases outside the gene matches. The CDR3 loop is CSAGTSGNPYNEQFF. Written as DNA, the CDR3 is TGCAGCGCTGGGACTAGCGGGAACCCTTACAATGAGCAGTTCTTC.

This clone was observed a few times. CDR3 sequence: CASTSALAGGASSYEQYF. The CDR3 nucleotides read TGTGCCAGCACTTCGGCGCTAGCGGGAGGGGCCTCTTCCTACGAGCAGTACTTC. The chain recombines TRBV5-4 with TRBJ2-7, with 12 bases lining up with TRBD2. V lost 6 bases to trimming and J lost 1 base; unmatched junction nucleotides: 14. This CDR3 has 18 residues. Germline CDR1 reads SGHNT; CDR2 reads YYREEE (reference sequence).

The V gene is TRBV18, the J gene TRBJ1-4, with a weak D call TRBD1 (6 bases). This CDR3 region has 12 residues. Trimming removed 3 bases at V and 13 bases at J, with 12 bases between. Germline values: CDR1 KGHSH, CDR2 LQKENI. The CDR3 nucleotides are TGTGCCAGCTCACCTGACAGGAACCTACTGTTTTTT. Translated: CASSPDRNLLFF. Looking up the rest from reference TRBV18 and TRBJ1-4 gives the full variable domain: NAGVMQNPRHLVRRRGQEARLRCSPMKGHSHVYWYRQLPEEGLKFMVYLQKENIIDESGMPKERFSAEFPKEGPSILRIQQVVRGDSAAYFCASSPDRNLLFFGSGTQLSVL.

The rearrangement links TRBV25-1 to TRBJ2-3; D is uncertain. In germline, CDR1 is MGHDK, CDR2 SYGVNS. The ends were cut back, 10 bases at V and 4 bases at J, with 6 bases in the middle. The CDR3 is made up of 10 amino acids. As DNA, the CDR3 is TGTGCCATTGAAGCAGATACGCAGTATTTT. It yields the protein CAIEADTQYF. Variable domain in full (rest from reference TRBV25-1 and TRBJ2-3): EADIYQTPRYLVIGTGKKITLECSQTMGHDKMYWYQQDPGMELHLIHYSYGVNSTEKGDLSSESTVSRIRTEHFPLTLESARPSHTSQYLCAIEADTQYFGPGTRLTVL.

The CDR3 region is CASSSRGGRDYEQYF. CDR3 sequence (DNA): TGTGCCAGCAGCTCTCGGGGTGGGAGGGACTACGAGCAGTACTTC. The chain employs TRBV7-9 and TRBJ2-7; TRBD2 agrees at 7 bases. CDR1 is SEHNR, CDR2 FQNEAQ, per germline (reference sequence). The CDR3 length is 15 residues. V lost 4 bases, J lost 3 bases, and 9 bases stayed unmatched.